This TCR beta chain was recorded in a study of post-analysis software for immune sequencing data. Looking at the study overall: Disease trajectories encompassed relapsing-remitting, secondary progressive and progressive-relapsing multiple sclerosis.

Points on this clonotype: The target antigen is unknown.

Whole-study findings and limits: Pronounced co-clustering by F measure was evident among identically batched samples. The normalized Chao1 diversity of multiple sclerosis patients was significantly lower than that of controls.

Unique molecular identifiers were built into the TCR beta cDNA libraries. Between roughly 1 and 10 million T cells gave rise to some 520,000 cDNA molecules. MiXCR, run by TCRdb on the PCR reads, gives a single entry per CDR3 protein. The profile shows fewer than 550,000 distinct CDR3 sequences, approximately 31% of them singletons. The material sequenced was blood. The clonotype was recovered from a girl under 18 with multiple sclerosis.

As DNA, the CDR3 is TGTGCCAGCGGAGACTTATATGGCTACACCTTC. This sequence encodes CASGDLYGYTF. V is TRBV2 and J is TRBJ1-2, with no clear D. Trimming shortened V by 8 bases and J by 5 bases, and 9 bases separated the two germline ends. Germline V gene data show CDR1 as SNHLY and CDR2 as FYNNEI. This CDR3 has 11 amino acids.